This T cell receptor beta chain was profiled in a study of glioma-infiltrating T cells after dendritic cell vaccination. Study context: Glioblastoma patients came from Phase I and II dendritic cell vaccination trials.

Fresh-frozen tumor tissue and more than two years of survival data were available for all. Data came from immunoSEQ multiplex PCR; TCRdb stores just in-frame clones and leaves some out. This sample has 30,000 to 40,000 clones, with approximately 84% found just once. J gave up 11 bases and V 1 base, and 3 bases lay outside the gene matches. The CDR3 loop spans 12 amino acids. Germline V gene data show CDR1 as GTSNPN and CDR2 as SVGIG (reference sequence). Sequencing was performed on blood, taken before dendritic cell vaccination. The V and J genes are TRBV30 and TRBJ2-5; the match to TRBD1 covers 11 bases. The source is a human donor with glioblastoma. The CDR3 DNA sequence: TGTGCCTGGAGTGGAGGGACAGGGGGACAGTACTTC. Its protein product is CAWSGGTGGQYF.